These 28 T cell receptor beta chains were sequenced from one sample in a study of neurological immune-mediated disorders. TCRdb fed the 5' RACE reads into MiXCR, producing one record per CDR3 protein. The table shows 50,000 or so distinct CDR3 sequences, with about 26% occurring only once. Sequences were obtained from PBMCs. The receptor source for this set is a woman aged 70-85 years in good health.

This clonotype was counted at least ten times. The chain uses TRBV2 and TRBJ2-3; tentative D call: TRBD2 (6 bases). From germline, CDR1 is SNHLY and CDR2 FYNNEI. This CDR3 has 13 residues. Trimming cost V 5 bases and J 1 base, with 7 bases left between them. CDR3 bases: TGTGCCAGCAGTTGGGAGGGCACAGATACGCAGTATTTT. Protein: CASSWEGTDTQYF.

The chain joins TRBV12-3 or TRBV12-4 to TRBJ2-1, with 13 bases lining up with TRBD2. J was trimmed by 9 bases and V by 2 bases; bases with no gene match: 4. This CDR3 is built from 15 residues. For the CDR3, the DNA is TGTGCCAGCAGTTTAAGACTAGCGGGGGGAGGTGAGCAGTTCTTC. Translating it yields CASSLRLAGGGEQFF.

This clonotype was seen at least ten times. CDR3 DNA sequence: TGCGCCAGCAGCTTGGGGAGCAATCCAGCCTACGAGCAGTACTTC. It yields the protein CASSLGSNPAYEQYF. The J gene is TRBJ2-7, the V gene TRBV5-1; D not certain. CDR1 and CDR2 from the germline V gene are SGHRS and YFSETQ. The CDR3 has 15 residues. Deletions cut 0 bases from V and 2 bases from J, with 12 bases between.

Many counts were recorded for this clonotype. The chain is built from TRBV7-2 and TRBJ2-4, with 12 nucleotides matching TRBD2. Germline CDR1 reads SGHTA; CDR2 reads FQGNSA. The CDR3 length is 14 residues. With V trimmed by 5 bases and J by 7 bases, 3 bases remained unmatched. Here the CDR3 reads CASSPGTSGNIQYF. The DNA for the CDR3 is TGTGCCAGCAGCCCCGGGACTAGCGGGAACATTCAGTACTTC.

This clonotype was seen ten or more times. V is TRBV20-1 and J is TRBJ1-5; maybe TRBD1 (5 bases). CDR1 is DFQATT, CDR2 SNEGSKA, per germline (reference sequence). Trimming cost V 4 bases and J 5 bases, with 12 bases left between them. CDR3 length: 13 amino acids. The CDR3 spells CSATGTQYQPQHF. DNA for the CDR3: TGCAGTGCTACTGGGACCCAATATCAGCCCCAGCATTTT.

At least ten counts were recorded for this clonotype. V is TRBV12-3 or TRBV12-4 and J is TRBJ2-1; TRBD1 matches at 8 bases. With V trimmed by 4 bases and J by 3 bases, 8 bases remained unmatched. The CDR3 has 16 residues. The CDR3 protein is CASSSPTGTGYNEQFF. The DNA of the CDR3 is TGTGCCAGCAGTTCACCAACCGGGACAGGCTACAATGAGCAGTTCTTC.

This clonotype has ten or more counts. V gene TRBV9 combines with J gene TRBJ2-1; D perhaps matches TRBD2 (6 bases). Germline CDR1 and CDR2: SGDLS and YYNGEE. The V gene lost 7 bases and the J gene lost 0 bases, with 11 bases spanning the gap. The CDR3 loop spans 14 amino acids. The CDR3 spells CASGGASSYNEQFF. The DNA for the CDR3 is TGTGCCAGCGGCGGGGCAAGCTCCTACAATGAGCAGTTCTTC.

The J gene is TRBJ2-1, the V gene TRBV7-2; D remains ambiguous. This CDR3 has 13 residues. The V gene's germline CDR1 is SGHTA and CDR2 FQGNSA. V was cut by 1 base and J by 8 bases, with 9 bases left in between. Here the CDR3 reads CASSLGAGYEQFF. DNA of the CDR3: TGTGCCAGCAGCTTAGGTGCCGGGTATGAGCAGTTCTTC.

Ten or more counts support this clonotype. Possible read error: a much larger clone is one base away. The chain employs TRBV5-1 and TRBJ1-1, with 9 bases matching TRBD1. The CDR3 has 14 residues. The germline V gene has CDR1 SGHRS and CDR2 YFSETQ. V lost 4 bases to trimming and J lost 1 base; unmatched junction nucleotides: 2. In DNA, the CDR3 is TGCGCCAGCAGCGGGACAGGGAAGAACACTGAAGCTTTCTTT. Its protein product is CASSGTGKNTEAFF.

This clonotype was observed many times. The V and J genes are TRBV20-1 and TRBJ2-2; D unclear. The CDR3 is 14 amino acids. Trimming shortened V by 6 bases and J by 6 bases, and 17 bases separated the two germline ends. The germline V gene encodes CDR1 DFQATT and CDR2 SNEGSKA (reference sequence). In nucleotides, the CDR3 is TGCAGTGCCCAAGCTGGTGGTACAGCCGGGGAGCTGTTTTTT. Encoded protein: CSAQAGGTAGELFF.

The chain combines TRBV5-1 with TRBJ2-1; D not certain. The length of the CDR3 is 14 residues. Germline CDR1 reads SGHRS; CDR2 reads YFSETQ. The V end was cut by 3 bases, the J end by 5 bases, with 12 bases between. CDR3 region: CASSSGARDNEQFF. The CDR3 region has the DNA TGCGCCAGCAGCTCCGGTGCCCGGGACAATGAGCAGTTCTTC. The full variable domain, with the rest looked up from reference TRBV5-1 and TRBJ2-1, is KAGVTQTPRYLIKTRGQQVTLSCSPISGHRSVSWYQQTPGQGLQFLFEYFSETQRNKGNFPGRFSGRQFSNSRSEMNVSTLELGDSALYLCASSSGARDNEQFFGPGTRLTVL.

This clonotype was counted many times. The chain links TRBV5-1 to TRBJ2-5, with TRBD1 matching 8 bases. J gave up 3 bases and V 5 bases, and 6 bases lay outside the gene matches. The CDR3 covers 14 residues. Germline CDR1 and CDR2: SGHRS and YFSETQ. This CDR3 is CASRQQTGEETQYF. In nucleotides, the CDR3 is TGCGCCAGCAGACAACAGACAGGGGAAGAGACCCAGTACTTC.

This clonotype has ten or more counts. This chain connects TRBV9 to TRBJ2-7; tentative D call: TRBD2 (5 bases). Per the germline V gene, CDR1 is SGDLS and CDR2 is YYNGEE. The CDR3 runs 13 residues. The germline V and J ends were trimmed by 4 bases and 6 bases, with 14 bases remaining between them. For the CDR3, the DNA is TGTGCCAGCAGCCAATTCTCTGGAGGCGAGCAGTACTTC. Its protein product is CASSQFSGGEQYF.

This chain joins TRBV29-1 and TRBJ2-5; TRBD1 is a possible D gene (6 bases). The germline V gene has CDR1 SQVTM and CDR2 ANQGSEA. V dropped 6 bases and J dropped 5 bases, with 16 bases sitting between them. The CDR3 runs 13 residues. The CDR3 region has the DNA TGCAGCGTGAGGCAGACCCAGGGGGAGACCCAGTACTTC. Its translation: CSVRQTQGETQYF.

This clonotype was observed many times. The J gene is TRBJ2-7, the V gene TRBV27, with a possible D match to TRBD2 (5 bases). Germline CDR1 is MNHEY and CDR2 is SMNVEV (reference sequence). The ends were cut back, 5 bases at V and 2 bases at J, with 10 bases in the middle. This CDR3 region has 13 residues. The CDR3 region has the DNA TGTGCCAGCAGTCTCGCGGGTGCCTACGAGCAGTACTTC. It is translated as CASSLAGAYEQYF.

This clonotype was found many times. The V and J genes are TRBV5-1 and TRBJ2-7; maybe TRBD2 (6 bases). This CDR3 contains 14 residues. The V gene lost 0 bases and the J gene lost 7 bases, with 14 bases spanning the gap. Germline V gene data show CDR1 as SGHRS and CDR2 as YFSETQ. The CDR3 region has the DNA TGCGCCAGCAGCTTGGACGGGAGTCCAAGGGAGCAGTACTTC. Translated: CASSLDGSPREQYF.

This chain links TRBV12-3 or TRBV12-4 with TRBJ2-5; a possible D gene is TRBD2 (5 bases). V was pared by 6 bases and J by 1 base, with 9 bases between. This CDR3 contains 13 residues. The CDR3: CASSYGVQETQYF. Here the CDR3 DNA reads TGTGCCAGCAGCTACGGGGTCCAAGAGACCCAGTACTTC.

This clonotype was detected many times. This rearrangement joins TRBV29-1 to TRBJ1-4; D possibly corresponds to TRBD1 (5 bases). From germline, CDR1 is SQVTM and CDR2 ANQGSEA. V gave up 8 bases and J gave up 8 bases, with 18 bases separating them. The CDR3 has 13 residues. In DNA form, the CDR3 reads TGCAGCACGAGTGGGGGGGTAGGCGAAAAACTGTTTTTT. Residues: CSTSGGVGEKLFF.

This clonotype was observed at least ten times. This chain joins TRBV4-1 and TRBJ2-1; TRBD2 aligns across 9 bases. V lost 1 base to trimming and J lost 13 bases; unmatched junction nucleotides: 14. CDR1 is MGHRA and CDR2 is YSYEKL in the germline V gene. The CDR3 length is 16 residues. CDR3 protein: CASSQAGSAGGPRQFF. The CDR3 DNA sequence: TGCGCCAGCAGCCAAGCGGGGTCGGCGGGAGGGCCGAGACAGTTCTTC.

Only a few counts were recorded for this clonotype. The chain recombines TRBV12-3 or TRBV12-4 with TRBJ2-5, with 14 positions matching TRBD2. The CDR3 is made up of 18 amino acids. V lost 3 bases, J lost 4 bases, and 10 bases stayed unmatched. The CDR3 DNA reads TGTGCCAGCAGTTTTGGGACTAGCGGGAGAGAGTGGGGAGAGACCCAGTACTTC. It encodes CASSFGTSGREWGETQYF.

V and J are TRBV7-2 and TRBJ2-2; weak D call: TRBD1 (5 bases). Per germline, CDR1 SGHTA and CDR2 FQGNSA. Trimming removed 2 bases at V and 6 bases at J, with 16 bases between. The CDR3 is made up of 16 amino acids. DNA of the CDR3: TGTGCCAGCAGCTTACAGGGAATTCGTAATTCCGGGGAGCTGTTTTTT. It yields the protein CASSLQGIRNSGELFF. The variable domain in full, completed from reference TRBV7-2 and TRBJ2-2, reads GAGVSQSPSNKVTEKGKDVELRCDPISGHTALYWYRQSLGQGLEFLIYFQGNSAPDKSGLPSDRFSAERTGGSVSTLTIQRTQQEDSAVYLCASSLQGIRNSGELFFGEGSRLTVL.

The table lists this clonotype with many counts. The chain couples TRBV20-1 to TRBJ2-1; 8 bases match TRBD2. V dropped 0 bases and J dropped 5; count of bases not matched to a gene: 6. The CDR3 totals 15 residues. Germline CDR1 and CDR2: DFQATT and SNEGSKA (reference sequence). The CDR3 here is CSARDGGRTNNEQFF. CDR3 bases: TGCAGTGCTAGAGATGGCGGGAGGACTAACAATGAGCAGTTCTTC.

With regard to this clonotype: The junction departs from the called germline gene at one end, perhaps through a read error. DNA of the CDR3: TGTGCCAGCAGCTCCGGGCGGGAGGTGGATTTT. Translated: CASSSGREVDF. The chain is built from TRBV7-2 and TRBJ1-5; no firm D call. Germline V gene data show CDR1 as SGHTA and CDR2 as FQGNSA. This CDR3 contains 11 residues. The variable domain in full, completed from reference TRBV7-2 and TRBJ1-5, reads GAGVSQSPSNKVTEKGKDVELRCDPISGHTALYWYRQSLGQGLEFLIYFQGNSAPDKSGLPSDRFSAERTGGSVSTLTIQRTQQEDSAVYLCASSSGREVDFGDGTRLSIL.

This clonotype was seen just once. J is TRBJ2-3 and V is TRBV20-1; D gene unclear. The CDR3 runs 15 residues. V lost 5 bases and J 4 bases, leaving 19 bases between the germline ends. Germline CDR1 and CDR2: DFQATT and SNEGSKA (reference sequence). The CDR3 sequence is CSARIRTSPADTQYF. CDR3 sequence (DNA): TGCAGTGCTCGCATCCGGACGTCCCCCGCAGATACGCAGTATTTT.

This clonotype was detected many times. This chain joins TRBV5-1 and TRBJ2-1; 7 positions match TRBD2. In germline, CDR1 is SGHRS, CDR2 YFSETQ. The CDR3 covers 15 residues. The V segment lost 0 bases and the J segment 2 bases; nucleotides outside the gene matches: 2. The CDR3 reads CASSLAAGAYNEQFF. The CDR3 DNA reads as TGCGCCAGCAGCTTGGCGGCGGGGGCCTACAATGAGCAGTTCTTC.

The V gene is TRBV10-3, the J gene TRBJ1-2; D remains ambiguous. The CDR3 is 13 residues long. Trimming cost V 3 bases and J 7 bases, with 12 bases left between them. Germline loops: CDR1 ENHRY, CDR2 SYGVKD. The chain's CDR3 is CAISDMGNRGYTF. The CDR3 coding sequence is TGTGCCATCAGTGATATGGGGAATCGTGGCTACACCTTC.

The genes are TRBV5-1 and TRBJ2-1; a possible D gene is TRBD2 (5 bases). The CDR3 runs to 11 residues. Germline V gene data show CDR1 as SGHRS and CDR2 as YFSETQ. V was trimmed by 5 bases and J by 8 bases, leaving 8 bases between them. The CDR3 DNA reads TGCGCCAGCAGAGAGGGCGATGAGCAGTTCTTC. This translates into CASREGDEQFF.

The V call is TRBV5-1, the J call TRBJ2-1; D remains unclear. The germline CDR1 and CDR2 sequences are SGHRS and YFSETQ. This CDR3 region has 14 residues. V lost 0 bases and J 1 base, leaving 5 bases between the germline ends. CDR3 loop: CASSLVPSYNEQFF. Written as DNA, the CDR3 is TGCGCCAGCAGCTTGGTACCGTCCTACAATGAGCAGTTCTTC.